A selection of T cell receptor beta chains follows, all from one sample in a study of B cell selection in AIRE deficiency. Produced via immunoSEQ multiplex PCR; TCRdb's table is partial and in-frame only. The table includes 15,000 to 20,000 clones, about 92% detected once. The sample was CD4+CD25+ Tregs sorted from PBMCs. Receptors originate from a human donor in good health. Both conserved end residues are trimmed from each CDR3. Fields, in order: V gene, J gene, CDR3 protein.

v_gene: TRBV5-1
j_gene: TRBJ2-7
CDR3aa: ASSLGPRTVSYEQY

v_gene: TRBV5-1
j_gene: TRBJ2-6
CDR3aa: ASSFTVSGANVLT

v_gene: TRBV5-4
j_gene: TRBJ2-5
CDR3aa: ASSSSAWGQETQY

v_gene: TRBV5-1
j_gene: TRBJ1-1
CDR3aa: ASRVRVSAEAF

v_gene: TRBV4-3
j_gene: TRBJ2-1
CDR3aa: ASSQDITPYNEQF

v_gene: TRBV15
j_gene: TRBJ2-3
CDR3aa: ATSRTSGSTDTQY

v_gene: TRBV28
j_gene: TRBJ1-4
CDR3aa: ASLLRQGVDEKLF

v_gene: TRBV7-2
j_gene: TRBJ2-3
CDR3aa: ASSPSGRAWDTQY

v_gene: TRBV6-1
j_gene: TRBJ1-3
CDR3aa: ASSEVVRGKILSGNTIY

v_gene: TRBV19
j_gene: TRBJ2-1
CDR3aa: ASSIDAGKPEQF

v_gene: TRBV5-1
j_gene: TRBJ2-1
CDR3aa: ASSLLAEQF

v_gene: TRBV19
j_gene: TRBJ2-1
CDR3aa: ASSFLFSYNEQF

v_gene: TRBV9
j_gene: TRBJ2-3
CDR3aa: ASSFLTTDTQY

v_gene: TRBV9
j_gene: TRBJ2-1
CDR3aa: ASSPRDSLLNEQF

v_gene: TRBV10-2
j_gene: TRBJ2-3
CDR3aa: ASSVGSSADTQY

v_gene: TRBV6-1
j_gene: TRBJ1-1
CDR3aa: ASLRMLDTEAF

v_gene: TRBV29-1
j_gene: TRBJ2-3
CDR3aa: SGLLGDTQY

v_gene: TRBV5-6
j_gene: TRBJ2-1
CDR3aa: ASSLGLAEF

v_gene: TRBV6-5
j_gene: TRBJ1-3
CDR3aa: ASSSLPGSGNTIY

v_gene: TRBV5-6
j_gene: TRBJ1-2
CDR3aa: ASSSTGLGGYT

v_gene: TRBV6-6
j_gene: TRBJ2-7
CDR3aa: ASSAPHSGGVEQY

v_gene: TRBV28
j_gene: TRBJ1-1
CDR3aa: ASSSPGPGTEAF

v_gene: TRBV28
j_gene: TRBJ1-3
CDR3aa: ASSFGGTAGNTIY

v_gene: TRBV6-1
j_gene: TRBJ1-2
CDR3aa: ASSEGERLGYT

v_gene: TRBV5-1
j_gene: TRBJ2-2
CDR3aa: ASSLAIGNTGELF